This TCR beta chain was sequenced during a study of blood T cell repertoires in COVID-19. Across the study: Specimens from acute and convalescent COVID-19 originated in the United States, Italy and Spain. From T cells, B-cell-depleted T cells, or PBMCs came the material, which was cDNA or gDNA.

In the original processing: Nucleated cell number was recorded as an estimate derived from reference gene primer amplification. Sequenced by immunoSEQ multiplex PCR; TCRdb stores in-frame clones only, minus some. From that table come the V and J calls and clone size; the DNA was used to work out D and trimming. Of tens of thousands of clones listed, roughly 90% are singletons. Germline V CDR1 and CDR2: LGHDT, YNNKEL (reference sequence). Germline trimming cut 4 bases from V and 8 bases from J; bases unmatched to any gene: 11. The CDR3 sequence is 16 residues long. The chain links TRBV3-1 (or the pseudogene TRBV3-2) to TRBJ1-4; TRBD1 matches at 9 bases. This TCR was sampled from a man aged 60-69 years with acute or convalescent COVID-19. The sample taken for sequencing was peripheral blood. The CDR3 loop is CASSLPQGANREKLFF. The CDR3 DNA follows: TGTGCCAGCAGCCTACCACAGGGGGCCAATCGGGAAAAACTGTTTTTT.